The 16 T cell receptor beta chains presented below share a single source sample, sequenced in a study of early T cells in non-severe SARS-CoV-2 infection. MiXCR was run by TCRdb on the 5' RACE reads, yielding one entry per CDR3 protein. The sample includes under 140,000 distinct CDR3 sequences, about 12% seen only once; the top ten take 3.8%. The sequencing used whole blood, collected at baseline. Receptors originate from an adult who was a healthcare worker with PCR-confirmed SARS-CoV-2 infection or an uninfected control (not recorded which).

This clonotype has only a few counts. The chain's CDR3 is CASSTLGQGSFWYEQYF. In DNA, the CDR3 is TGTGCCAGCAGCACCCTAGGACAGGGGAGCTTTTGGTACGAGCAGTACTTC. V and J are TRBV7-9 and TRBJ2-7, with 9 bases identical to TRBD1. Germline V lookup: CDR1 SEHNR, CDR2 FQNEAQ (reference sequence). Trimming removed 5 bases from V and 4 bases from J; junction bases left unmatched: 15. This CDR3 is 17 amino acids long.

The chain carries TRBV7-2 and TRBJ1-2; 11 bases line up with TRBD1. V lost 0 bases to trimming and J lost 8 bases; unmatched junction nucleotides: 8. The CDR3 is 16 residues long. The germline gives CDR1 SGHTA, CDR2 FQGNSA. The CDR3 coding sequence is TGTGCCAGCAGCTTAGCCGGACAGGGGGCGATAAGGGGCTACACCTTC. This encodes CASSLAGQGAIRGYTF.

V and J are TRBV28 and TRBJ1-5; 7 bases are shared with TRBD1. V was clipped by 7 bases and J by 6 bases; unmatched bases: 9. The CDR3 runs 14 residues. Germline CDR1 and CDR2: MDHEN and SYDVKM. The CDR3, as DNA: TGTGCCAGCAAACCAGACAGGGAGGTTCAGCCCCAGCATTTT. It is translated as CASKPDREVQPQHF.

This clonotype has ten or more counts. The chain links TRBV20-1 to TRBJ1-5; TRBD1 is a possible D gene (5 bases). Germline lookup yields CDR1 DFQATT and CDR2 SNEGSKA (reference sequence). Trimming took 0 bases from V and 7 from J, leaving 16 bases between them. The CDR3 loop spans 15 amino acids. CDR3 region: CSARDGRGIAQPQHF. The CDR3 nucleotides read TGCAGTGCTAGAGATGGAAGGGGAATTGCGCAGCCCCAGCATTTT.

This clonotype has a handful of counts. The CDR3 nucleotides are TGTGCCAGCAAAGGACAGGGAGACTATGGCTACACCTTC. Amino acid sequence: CASKGQGDYGYTF. The chain combines TRBV6-5 with TRBJ1-2, with TRBD1 matching 8 bases. Germline trimming cut 7 bases from V and 3 bases from J; bases unmatched to any gene: 4. This CDR3 has 13 amino acids. The germline gives CDR1 MNHEY, CDR2 SVGAGI.

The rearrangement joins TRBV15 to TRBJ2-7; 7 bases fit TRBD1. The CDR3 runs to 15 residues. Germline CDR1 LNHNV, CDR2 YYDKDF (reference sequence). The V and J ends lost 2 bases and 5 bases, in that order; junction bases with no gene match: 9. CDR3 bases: TGTGCCACCAGCAGAAGCCGGGACAGACAAAACGAGCAGTACTTC. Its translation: CATSRSRDRQNEQYF. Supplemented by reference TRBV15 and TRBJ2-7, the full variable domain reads DAMVIQNPRYQVTQFGKPVTLSCSQTLNHNVMYWYQQKSSQAPKLLFHYYDKDFNNEADTPDNFQSRRPNTSFCFLDIRSPGLGDTAMYLCATSRSRDRQNEQYFGPGTRLTVT.

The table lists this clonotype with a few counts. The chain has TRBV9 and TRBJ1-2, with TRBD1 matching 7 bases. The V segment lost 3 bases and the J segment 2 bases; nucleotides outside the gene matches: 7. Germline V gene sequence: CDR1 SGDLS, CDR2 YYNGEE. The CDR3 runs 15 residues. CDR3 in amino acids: CASSATLQGNYGYTF. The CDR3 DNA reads TGTGCCAGCAGCGCGACTTTACAGGGGAACTATGGCTACACCTTC.

CDR3 residues: CATSDPLPGQHTGELFF. The CDR3, as DNA: TGTGCCACCAGTGATCCCCTACCGGGACAGCACACCGGGGAGCTGTTTTTT. This chain connects TRBV24-1 to TRBJ2-2, with TRBD1 matching 7 bases. V lost 3 bases to trimming and J lost 3 bases; unmatched junction nucleotides: 9. Germline V gene lookup returns CDR1 KGHDR and CDR2 SFDVKD. The CDR3 is 17 amino acids.

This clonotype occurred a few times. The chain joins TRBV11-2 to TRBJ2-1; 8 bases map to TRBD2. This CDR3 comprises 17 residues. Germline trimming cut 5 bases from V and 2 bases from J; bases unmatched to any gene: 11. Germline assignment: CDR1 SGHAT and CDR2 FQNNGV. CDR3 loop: CASSDPPAGAPYNEQFF. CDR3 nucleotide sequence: TGTGCCAGCAGCGATCCTCCAGCGGGAGCACCCTACAATGAGCAGTTCTTC. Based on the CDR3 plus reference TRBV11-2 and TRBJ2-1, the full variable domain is EAGVAQSPRYKIIEKRQSVAFWCNPISGHATLYWYQQILGQGPKLLIQFQNNGVVDDSQLPKDRFSAERLKGVDSTLKIQPAKLEDSAVYLCASSDPPAGAPYNEQFFGPGTRLTVL.

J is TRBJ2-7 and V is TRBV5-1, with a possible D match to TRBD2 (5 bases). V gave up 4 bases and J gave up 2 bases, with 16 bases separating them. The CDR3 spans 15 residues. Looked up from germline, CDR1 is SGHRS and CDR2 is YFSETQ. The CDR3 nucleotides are TGCGCCAGCAGCCTAGGGCTGAGGGTAGCCTACGAGCAGTACTTC. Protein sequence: CASSLGLRVAYEQYF.

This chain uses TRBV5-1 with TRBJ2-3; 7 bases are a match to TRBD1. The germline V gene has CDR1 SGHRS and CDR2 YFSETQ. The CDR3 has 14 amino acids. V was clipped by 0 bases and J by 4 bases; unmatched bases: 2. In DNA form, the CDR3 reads TGCGCCAGCAGCTTGGAGGGGGCATCAGATACGCAGTATTTT. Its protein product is CASSLEGASDTQYF.

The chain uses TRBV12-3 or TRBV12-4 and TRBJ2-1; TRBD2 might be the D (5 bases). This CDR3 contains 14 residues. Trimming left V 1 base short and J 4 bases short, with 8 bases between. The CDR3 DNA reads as TGTGCCAGCAGTTTAGACGAGGGATACAATGAGCAGTTCTTC. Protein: CASSLDEGYNEQFF.

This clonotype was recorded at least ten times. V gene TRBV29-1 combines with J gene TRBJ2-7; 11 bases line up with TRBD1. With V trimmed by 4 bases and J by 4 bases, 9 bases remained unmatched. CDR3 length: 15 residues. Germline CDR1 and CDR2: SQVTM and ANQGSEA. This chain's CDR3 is CSVVNQDRGLYEQYF. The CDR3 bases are TGCAGCGTTGTAAACCAGGACAGGGGGCTATACGAGCAGTACTTC.

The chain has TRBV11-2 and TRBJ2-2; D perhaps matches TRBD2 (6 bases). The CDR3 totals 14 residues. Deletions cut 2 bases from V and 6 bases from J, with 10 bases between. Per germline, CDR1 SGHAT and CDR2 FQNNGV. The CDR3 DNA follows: TGTGCCAGCAGCTTACCCGGGAGATCCGGGGAGCTGTTTTTT. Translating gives CASSLPGRSGELFF.

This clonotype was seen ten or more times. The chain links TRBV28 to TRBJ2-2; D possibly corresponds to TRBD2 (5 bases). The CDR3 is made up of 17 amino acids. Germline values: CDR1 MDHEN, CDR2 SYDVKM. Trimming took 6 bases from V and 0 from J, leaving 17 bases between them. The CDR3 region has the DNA TGTGCCAGCAGCCTATCTGGGCTAGCACCGAACACCGGGGAGCTGTTTTTT. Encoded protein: CASSLSGLAPNTGELFF.

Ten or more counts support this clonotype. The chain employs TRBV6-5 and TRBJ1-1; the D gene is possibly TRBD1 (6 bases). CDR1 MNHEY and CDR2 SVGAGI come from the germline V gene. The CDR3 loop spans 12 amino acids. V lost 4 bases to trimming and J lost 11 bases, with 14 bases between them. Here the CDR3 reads CASSFRGEEAFF. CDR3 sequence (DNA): TGTGCCAGCAGTTTCAGGGGCGAGGAGGCTTTCTTT.